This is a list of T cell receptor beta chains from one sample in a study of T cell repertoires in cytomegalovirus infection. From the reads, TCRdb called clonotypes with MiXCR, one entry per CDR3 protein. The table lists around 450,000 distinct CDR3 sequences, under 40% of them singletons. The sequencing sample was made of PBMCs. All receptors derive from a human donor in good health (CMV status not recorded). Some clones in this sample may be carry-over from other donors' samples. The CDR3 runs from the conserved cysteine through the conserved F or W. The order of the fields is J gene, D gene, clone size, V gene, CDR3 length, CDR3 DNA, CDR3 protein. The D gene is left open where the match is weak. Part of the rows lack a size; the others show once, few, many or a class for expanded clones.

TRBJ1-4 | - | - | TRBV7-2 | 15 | TGTGCCAGCAGATCGGACAGCGGTACCTTTGAAAAACTGTTTTTT | CASRSDSGTFEKLFF
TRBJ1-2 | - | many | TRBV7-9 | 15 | TGTGCCAGCAGCCGAAACGGACAGTCCTACTATGGCTACACCTTC | CASSRNGQSYYGYTF
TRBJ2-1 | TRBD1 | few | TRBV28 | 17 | TGTGCCAGCATCCTAACAGGGGTCCCCTTTTCCTACAATGAGCAGTTCTTC | CASILTGVPFSYNEQFF
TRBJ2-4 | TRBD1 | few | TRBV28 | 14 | TGTGCCAGCAGTTGGGACAGCGTCAAAAACATTCAGTACTTC | CASSWDSVKNIQYF
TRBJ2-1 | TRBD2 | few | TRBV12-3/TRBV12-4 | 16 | TGTGCCAGCCGGACTAGCGGGGGCCCTCCCGGGTATGAGCAGTTCTTC | CASRTSGGPPGYEQFF
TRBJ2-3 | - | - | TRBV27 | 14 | TGTGCCAGCAGCCCTAACCCCCGGGGAGGTACGCAGTATTTT | CASSPNPRGGTQYF
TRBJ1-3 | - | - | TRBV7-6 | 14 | TGTGCCAGCAGCTTCGGGGGGGAAGTAAACACCATATATTTT | CASSFGGEVNTIYF
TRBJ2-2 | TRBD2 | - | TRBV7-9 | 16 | TGTGCCAGCAGTCGGACTAGCGGGGGAGACACCGGGGAGCTGTTTTTT | CASSRTSGGDTGELFF
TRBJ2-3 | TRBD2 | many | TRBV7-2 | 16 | TGTGCCAGCAGCTTACGGGCTAGCGGGGGCCACAATACGCAGTATTTT | CASSLRASGGHNTQYF
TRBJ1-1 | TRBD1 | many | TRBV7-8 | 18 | TGTGCCAGCAGCTTCCTCCGACAGGGGGCAAATAATACGACTGAAGCTTTCTTT | CASSFLRQGANNTTEAFF
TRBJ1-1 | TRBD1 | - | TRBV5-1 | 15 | TGCGCCAGCAGCTTGGATTGGACAGGGAACACTGAAGCTTTCTTT | CASSLDWTGNTEAFF
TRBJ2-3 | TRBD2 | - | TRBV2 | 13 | TGTGCCAGCACTGGGGGGGGCACAGATACGCAGTATTTT | CASTGGGTDTQYF
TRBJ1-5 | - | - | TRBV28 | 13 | TGTGCCAGCAGTTCCTCGTTCAATCAGCCCCAGCATTTT | CASSSSFNQPQHF
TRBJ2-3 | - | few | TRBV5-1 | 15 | TGCGCCAGCAGCTCGGGCCGGCTAGGCACAGATACGCAGTATTTT | CASSSGRLGTDTQYF
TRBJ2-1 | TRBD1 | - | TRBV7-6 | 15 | TGTGCCAGCAGGGGACAGGGGTTTTGGGACAATGAGCAGTTCTTC | CASRGQGFWDNEQFF
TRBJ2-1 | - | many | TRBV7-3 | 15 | TGTGCCAGCAGCTTAACTCGGGGCCAGTACAATGAGCAGTTCTTC | CASSLTRGQYNEQFF
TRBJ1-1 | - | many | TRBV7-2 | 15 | TGTGCCAGCAGCTTTCCGCAGTTCCTAAACACTGAAGCTTTCTTT | CASSFPQFLNTEAFF
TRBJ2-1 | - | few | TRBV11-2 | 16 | TGTGCCAGCAGCTTGGAGTCCGGGACAAAATACAATGAGCAGTTCTTC | CASSLESGTKYNEQFF
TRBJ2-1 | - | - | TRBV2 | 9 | TGTGCCAGCCCTATAGAGCAGTTCTTC | CASPIEQFF
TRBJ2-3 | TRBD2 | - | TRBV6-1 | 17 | TGTGCCAGCACCCGAAGTCTAGCGGGGGCACGCACAGATACGCAGTATTTT | CASTRSLAGARTDTQYF
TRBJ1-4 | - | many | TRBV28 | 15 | TGTGCCAGCAGCCCTGGGGGGCGTTCCAATGAAAAACTGTTTTTT | CASSPGGRSNEKLFF
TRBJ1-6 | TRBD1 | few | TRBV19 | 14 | TGTGCCAGTAGGAGGACAGGGGAGAATTCACCCCTCCACTTT | CASRRTGENSPLHF
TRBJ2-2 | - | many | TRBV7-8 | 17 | TGTGCCAGCAGCTTAAAGTCGAGGACACGGAACACCGGGGAGCTGTTTTTT | CASSLKSRTRNTGELFF
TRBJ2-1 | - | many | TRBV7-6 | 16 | TGTGCCAGCAAAATGTCGGGGGCCTCTACCTACAATGAGCAGTTCTTC | CASKMSGASTYNEQFF
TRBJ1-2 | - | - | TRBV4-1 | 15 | TGCGCCAGCAGCCAAGAGCCGCAGGGGAGCGAAGGCTACACCTTC | CASSQEPQGSEGYTF
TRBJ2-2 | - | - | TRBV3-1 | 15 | TGTGCCAGCAGCCAAGAATCATACATCACCGGGGAGCTGTTTTTT | CASSQESYITGELFF
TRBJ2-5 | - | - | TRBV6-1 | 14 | TGTGCCAGCAGGTCCAGCGGGTCCGGAGAGACCCAGTACTTC | CASRSSGSGETQYF
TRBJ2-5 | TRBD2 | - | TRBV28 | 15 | TGTGCCAGCGAGCCCAGCACTAGCGGGGAAGAGACCCAGTACTTC | CASEPSTSGEETQYF
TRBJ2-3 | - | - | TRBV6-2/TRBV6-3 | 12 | TGTGCCAGCTCAGGGGACACAGATACGCAGTATTTT | CASSGDTDTQYF
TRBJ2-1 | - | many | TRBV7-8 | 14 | TGTGCCAGCAGCTTCCCTGGAGGGTACAATGAGCAGTTCTTC | CASSFPGGYNEQFF
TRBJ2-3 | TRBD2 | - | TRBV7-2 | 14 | TGTGCCAGCAGTCCGCAGCAGCGGGGGGATACGCAGTATTTT | CASSPQQRGDTQYF
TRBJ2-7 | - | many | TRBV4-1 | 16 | TGCGCCAGCAGCCAAGATCTGGGAACTGGGTCCTACGAGCAGTACTTC | CASSQDLGTGSYEQYF
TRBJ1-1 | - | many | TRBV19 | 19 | TGTGCCAGTAGTCGATTCGGGACGGGTCGCCTCCCCTCGAACACTGAAGCTTTCTTT | CASSRFGTGRLPSNTEAFF
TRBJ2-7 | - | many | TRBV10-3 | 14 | TGTGCCATCAGTCCCGGTGGAGACACCTACGAGCAGTACTTC | CAISPGGDTYEQYF
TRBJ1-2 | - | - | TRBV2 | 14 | TGTGCCAGCAGTGTTACATTCGATTCCTATGGCTACACCTTC | CASSVTFDSYGYTF
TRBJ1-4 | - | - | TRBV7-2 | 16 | TGTGCCAGCAGCTCCTCAGGACTTGCAACTAATGAAAAACTGTTTTTT | CASSSSGLATNEKLFF
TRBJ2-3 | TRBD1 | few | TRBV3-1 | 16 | TGTGCCAGCAGCCAAGGAACAGGGGGGAGCACAGATACGCAGTATTTT | CASSQGTGGSTDTQYF
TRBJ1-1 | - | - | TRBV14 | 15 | TGTGCCAGCAGCCAAGACTTTCCCCGAAACACTGAAGCTTTCTTT | CASSQDFPRNTEAFF
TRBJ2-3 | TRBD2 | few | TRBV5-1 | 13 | TGCGCCAGCAGCTTCGGGGGGGGAGATACGCAGTATTTT | CASSFGGGDTQYF
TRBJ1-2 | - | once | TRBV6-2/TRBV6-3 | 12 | TGTGCCAGCAGTCCTACGGGGGGACAAGGTACCTTC | CASSPTGGQGTF
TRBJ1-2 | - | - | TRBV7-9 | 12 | TGTGCCAGCAGCGACCTCTTTTATGGCTACACCTTC | CASSDLFYGYTF
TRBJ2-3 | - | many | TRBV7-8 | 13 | TGTGCCAGCAGTAGGACGGTCACAGATACGCAGTATTTT | CASSRTVTDTQYF
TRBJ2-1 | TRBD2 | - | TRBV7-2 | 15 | TGTGCCAGCAGCTTGCGGGGGAGCGACGGCAATGAGCAGTTCTTC | CASSLRGSDGNEQFF
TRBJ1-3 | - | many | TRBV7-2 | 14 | TGTGCCAGCAGCCCAAGTATACCTGGAAACACCATATATTTT | CASSPSIPGNTIYF
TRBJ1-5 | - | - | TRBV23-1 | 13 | TGCGCCAGCAGTCACACCCCCAGTCAGCCCCAGCATTTT | CASSHTPSQPQHF
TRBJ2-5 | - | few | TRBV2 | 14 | TGTGCCAGCAGTGCCCCAACAGGCAGGGAGACCCAGTACTTC | CASSAPTGRETQYF
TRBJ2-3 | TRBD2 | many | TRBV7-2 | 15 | TGTGCCAGCAGCCCTCTAGCGGGGGGGCCAGATACGCAGTATTTT | CASSPLAGGPDTQYF
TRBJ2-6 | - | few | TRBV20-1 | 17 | TGCAGTGCTACCTACCGGGAGCCTACTCTGAGGGCCAACGTCCTGACTTTC | CSATYREPTLRANVLTF